This T cell receptor (beta chain) stems from a study of cytomegalovirus exposure and HLA in healthy donors. Study-level findings and limits: TCR beta chain V- and J-gene trimming was linked, in a later analysis, to a missense variant in DCLRE1C. Previously analyzed data showed that most TCR beta V segments were productive at a frequency of about 87% or about 30%. A later analysis showed TCR association rates differing by HLA locus, peaking at DRB1 and lowest at HLA-C.

Note on this clone: The antigen remains unidentified.

PCR involved 60 Vbeta and 13 Jbeta primers. Sequencing used immunoSEQ multiplex PCR; TCRdb keeps in-frame clones, though not all of them. The profile shows 98,000 or so clones, around 73% of them singletons. The TCR sequence derives from a woman between 40 and 50 years old in good health and CMV-seronegative. Sequencing used PBMCs.

DNA of the CDR3: TGTGCCAGCAAGCGGGGCACCGCATCCTACAATGAGCAGTTCTTC. Its protein is CASKRGTASYNEQFF. This chain links TRBV6-1 with TRBJ2-1; 7 bases align to TRBD2. This CDR3 has 15 residues. The J segment lost 1 base and the V segment lost 7 bases, leaving 7 bases of the junction unmatched. CDR1 MNHNS and CDR2 SASEGT come from the germline V gene.